The entry that follows covers one T cell receptor beta chain sequence. TCRdb re-called the 5' RACE reads through MiXCR, storing one row per CDR3 protein. This sample carries about 290,000 distinct CDR3 sequences, 15% of them seen once, and the ten largest clones take about a fifth. The length of the CDR3 is 17 residues. V dropped 1 base and J dropped 1 base, with 14 bases sitting between them. CDR1 MGHRA and CDR2 YSYEKL come from the germline V gene. This specimen belongs to a study of T-cell memory formation after mild COVID-19. The chain recombines TRBV4-1 with TRBJ1-3; D uncertain. Sequenced input: PBMCs or a T cell subset sorted from them (not recorded which). The TCR was taken from a man between 18 and 29 years old who had mild COVID-19 (a few samples of this study predate the infection). Cell type and time point are not known. CDR3 coding DNA: TGCGCCAGCAGCCAAGGTTCGGGGTTTGGGTCTGGAAACACCATATATTTT. The encoded protein is CASSQGSGFGSGNTIYF.